This record concerns one TCR beta chain sequence. This sample is drawn from a study of T cell changes during pregnancy in multiple sclerosis. The CDR3 spans 14 residues. V lost 6 bases to trimming and J lost 0 bases, with 12 bases between them. The V gene's germline CDR1 is SGDLS and CDR2 YYNGEE. Sequencing used immunoSEQ multiplex PCR; TCRdb keeps in-frame clones, though not all of them. The sample includes tens of thousands of clones, about 92% of them seen just once. The origin of this receptor is a female donor with multiple sclerosis, enrolled in a pregnancy study. This rearrangement joins TRBV9 to TRBJ1-2, with a weak D call TRBD1 (5 bases). The source was peripheral blood, collected in the first trimester of pregnancy. The CDR3 reads CASTPGPANYGYTF. The CDR3 DNA reads as TGTGCCAGCACCCCAGGGCCGGCTAACTATGGCTACACCTTC. Using reference TRBV9 and TRBJ1-2 for the parts outside the CDR3, the full variable domain is DSGVTQTPKHLITATGQRVTLRCSPRSGDLSVYWYQQSLDQGLQFLIQYYNGEERAKGNILERFSAQQFPDLHSELNLSSLELGDSALYFCASTPGPANYGYTFGSGTRLTVV.